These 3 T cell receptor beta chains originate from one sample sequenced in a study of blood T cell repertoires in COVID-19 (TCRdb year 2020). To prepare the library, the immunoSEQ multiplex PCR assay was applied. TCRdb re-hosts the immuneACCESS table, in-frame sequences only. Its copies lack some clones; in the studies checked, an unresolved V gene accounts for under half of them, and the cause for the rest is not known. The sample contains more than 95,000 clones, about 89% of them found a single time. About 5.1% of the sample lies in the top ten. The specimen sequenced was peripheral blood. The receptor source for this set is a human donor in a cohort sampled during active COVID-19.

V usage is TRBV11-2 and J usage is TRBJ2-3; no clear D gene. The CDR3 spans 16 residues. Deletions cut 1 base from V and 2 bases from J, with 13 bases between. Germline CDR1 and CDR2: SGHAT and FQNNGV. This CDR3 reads CASSLGRRRNTDTQYF. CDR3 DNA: TGTGCCAGCAGCTTAGGGCGTAGGCGGAACACAGATACGCAGTATTTT.

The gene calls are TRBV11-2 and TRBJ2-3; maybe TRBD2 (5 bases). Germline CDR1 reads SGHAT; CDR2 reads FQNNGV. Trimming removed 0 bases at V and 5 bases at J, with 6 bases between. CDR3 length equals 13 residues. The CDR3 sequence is CASSLERVDTQYF. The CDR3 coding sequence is TGTGCCAGCAGCTTAGAGCGGGTAGATACGCAGTATTTT.

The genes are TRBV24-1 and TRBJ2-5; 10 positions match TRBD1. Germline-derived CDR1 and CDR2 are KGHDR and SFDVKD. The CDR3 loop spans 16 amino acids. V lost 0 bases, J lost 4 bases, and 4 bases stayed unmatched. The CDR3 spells CATSDLRQGAGETQYF. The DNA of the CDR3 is TGTGCCACCAGTGATTTGAGACAGGGGGCAGGAGAGACCCAGTACTTC.